This T cell receptor beta chain derives from a study of blood T cells in healthy people across ages. Overall study: Template switching picked up about one barcoded beta molecule for each two T cells. Study-wide findings and caveats: The long-lived group displayed more naive CD4+ cells, plus higher diversity, than the aged donors did. Unknown donor CMV status possibly confounded expanded clonotype changes.

This clonotype has a handful of counts. Its cognate antigen is unknown. This CDR3 has 14 amino acids. The germline gives CDR1 SNHLY, CDR2 FYNNEI. The germline V and J ends were trimmed by 11 bases and 3 bases, with 20 bases remaining between them. A sample-barcoded 5' primer and a J-beta primer mix were used in a second PCR of roughly 7 to 12 cycles. Every cDNA molecule bore a tag from a template-switch adaptor containing 12 random nucleotides. MiXCR was run by TCRdb on the 5' RACE reads, yielding one entry per CDR3 protein. The sample holds around 1,500,000 distinct CDR3 sequences, around 39% seen once.

The sequenced sample consisted of blood. The chain recombines TRBV2 with TRBJ2-7, with D possibly TRBD1 on 6 matching bases. The TCR sequence derives from a young woman in good health. CDR3: CAHRAGTSGYEQYF. The CDR3 nucleotides read TGTGCCCACCGAGCCGGGACATCAGGCTACGAGCAGTACTTC.